These 24 T cell receptor beta chains share one sample of origin, sequenced in a study of CD8+ T cells in alopecia areata (dated by TCRdb to the late 2010s). The time point label, as the study defines it: baseline before oral tofacitinib. The method was the immunoSEQ multiplex PCR assay. For TCR sequencing, RNA was extracted from every sample and reverse transcribed into cDNA to serve as template. The clones in this table, taken by TCRdb from immuneACCESS, are in-frame only. Not every clone is retained; where verified, under half of the shortfall comes from an unresolved V gene, and the cause of the rest is unknown. The sample has 200,000 to 250,000 clones on record, 65% to 70% of them singletons. Clones ranked in the top ten supply around 1.2% of the sample. The sample was CD4+ T cells sorted from blood, taken at week 0. The origin of the receptors is a human donor with alopecia areata.

This rearrangement joins TRBV30 to TRBJ2-2, with 7 bases that match TRBD1. The V gene end was trimmed by 3 bases and the J gene end by 5 bases; junction bases not matched to a gene: 9. Germline CDR1 reads GTSNPN; CDR2 reads SVGIG (reference sequence). The CDR3 loop spans 15 amino acids. CDR3 sequence: CAWSPEDRWTGELFF. The CDR3 region has the DNA TGTGCCTGGAGCCCTGAGGACAGGTGGACCGGGGAGCTGTTTTTT.

There are a few counts of this clone. The chain carries TRBV5-1 and TRBJ1-5, with D unresolved. The CDR3 is 15 residues long. Trimming left V 1 base short and J 3 bases short, with 11 bases between. Looked up from germline, CDR1 is SGHRS and CDR2 is YFSETQ. The CDR3 DNA is TGCGCCAGCAGCTTGATTCCGGGAGACAATCAGCCCCAGCATTTT. Protein product: CASSLIPGDNQPQHF.

The chain carries TRBV7-8 and TRBJ2-3; D is possibly TRBD2 (6 bases). Germline assignment: CDR1 SGHVS and CDR2 FQNEAQ. The CDR3 extends over 15 amino acids. The germline V and J ends were trimmed by 1 base and 0 bases, with 8 bases remaining between them. The CDR3 coding sequence is TGTGCCAGCAGCTTAGTAGCGGATAGCACAGATACGCAGTATTTT. Residues: CASSLVADSTDTQYF. The full variable domain, completed using reference TRBV7-8 and TRBJ2-3, is GAGVSQSPRYKVAKRGQDVALRCDPISGHVSLFWYQQALGQGPEFLTYFQNEAQLDKSGLPSDRFFAERPEGSVSTLKIQRTQQEDSAVYLCASSLVADSTDTQYFGPGTRLTVL.

Comments on this clone: This CDR3 is also generated by other DNA sequences in the sample. This chain joins TRBV7-2 and TRBJ2-7, with TRBD1 matching 7 bases. CDR3 length equals 14 residues. With V trimmed by 5 bases and J by 1 base, 5 bases remained unmatched. The germline V gene has CDR1 SGHTA and CDR2 FQGNSA. The CDR3 sequence: CASSVRDRSYEQYF. In DNA form, the CDR3 reads TGTGCCAGCAGCGTAAGGGACAGATCCTACGAGCAGTACTTC.

This chain joins TRBV7-2 and TRBJ2-7; D possibly uses TRBD1 or TRBD2 (5 bases each). Germline V gives CDR1 SGHTA, CDR2 FQGNSA. V lost 5 bases to trimming and J lost 1 base, with 12 bases between them. This CDR3 spans 14 amino acids. The CDR3 sequence: CASSRGGTSYEQYF. As DNA, the CDR3 is TGTGCCAGCAGCCGGGGCGGAACTTCCTACGAGCAGTACTTC.

The gene calls are TRBV5-1 and TRBJ1-1, with D unclear. The germline V and J ends were trimmed by 7 bases and 2 bases, with 9 bases remaining between them. The germline gives CDR1 SGHRS, CDR2 YFSETQ. CDR3 length: 12 residues. As DNA, the CDR3 is TGCGCCAGCGGAGTTGACAACACTGAAGCTTTCTTT. Amino acids: CASGVDNTEAFF.

This chain links TRBV30 with TRBJ2-2; no clear D. The length of the CDR3 is 12 residues. Germline V lookup: CDR1 GTSNPN, CDR2 SVGIG (reference sequence). Trimming took 4 bases from V and 5 from J, leaving 8 bases between them. CDR3 amino acids: CAWTGQTGELFF. The CDR3 DNA reads as TGTGCCTGGACGGGCCAGACCGGGGAGCTGTTTTTT.

This clone was detected only once. The chain recombines TRBV2 with TRBJ2-1, with 8 bases aligning to TRBD1. The length of the CDR3 is 13 residues. Germline V CDR1 and CDR2: SNHLY, FYNNEI. With V trimmed by 6 bases and J by 4 bases, 2 bases remained unmatched. The CDR3 sequence: CASRRTGYNEQFF. The CDR3 DNA sequence: TGTGCCAGCAGGAGGACAGGGTACAATGAGCAGTTCTTC.

As to this clone: This specimen includes other DNA sequences encoding the same CDR3. This chain connects TRBV30 to TRBJ1-5; 7 bases are a match to TRBD1. J was trimmed by 6 bases and V by 0 bases; bases with no gene match: 5. The CDR3 has 14 residues. Germline CDR1 reads GTSNPN; CDR2 reads SVGIG (reference sequence). CDR3 residues: CAWSVVGGGQPQHF. Here the CDR3 DNA reads TGTGCCTGGAGTGTAGTAGGGGGCGGTCAGCCCCAGCATTTT.

The rearrangement uses TRBV19 and TRBJ2-1; tentative D call: TRBD1 (6 bases). Germline CDR1 reads LNHDA; CDR2 reads SQIVND (reference sequence). V was cut by 9 bases and J by 0 bases, with 9 bases left in between. CDR3 size: 13 residues. The CDR3 DNA reads TGTGCCAGCGGACAGAACTCCTACAATGAGCAGTTCTTC. Translated: CASGQNSYNEQFF.

This sequence joins TRBV5-1 and TRBJ1-1, with D perhaps matching TRBD1 (6 bases). From germline, CDR1 is SGHRS and CDR2 YFSETQ. V lost 0 bases, J lost 5 bases, and 11 bases lay in between. This CDR3 comprises 14 residues. CDR3 nucleotide sequence: TGCGCCAGCAGCTTGGTCAGGGGTGGGACTGAAGCTTTCTTT. Its protein product is CASSLVRGGTEAFF. Variable domain in full (rest from reference TRBV5-1 and TRBJ1-1): KAGVTQTPRYLIKTRGQQVTLSCSPISGHRSVSWYQQTPGQGLQFLFEYFSETQRNKGNFPGRFSGRQFSNSRSEMNVSTLELGDSALYLCASSLVRGGTEAFFGQGTRLTVV.

The table lists this clone with a few counts. The V and J genes are TRBV7-2 and TRBJ2-1, with D unclear. CDR3 length equals 15 residues. Deletions cut 1 base from V and 3 bases from J, with 10 bases between. In germline, CDR1 is SGHTA, CDR2 FQGNSA. CDR3 protein: CASSLVASYYNEQFF. In DNA, the CDR3 is TGTGCCAGCAGCTTAGTAGCAAGCTACTACAATGAGCAGTTCTTC.

The genes are TRBV6-5 and TRBJ2-7, with TRBD1 identical over 7 bases. CDR3 length: 15 residues. Germline V gene data show CDR1 as MNHEY and CDR2 as SVGAGI. Losses at the gene ends were 8 bases for V and 2 bases for J; bases not matched to a gene: 12. CDR3 sequence: CASSEGGTSTYEQYF. CDR3 bases: TGTGCCAGCTCCGAAGGGGGCACCTCCACCTACGAGCAGTACTTC.

This clone was seen a handful of times. The chain uses TRBV30 and TRBJ2-4, with 9 bases lining up with TRBD1. Germline V gives CDR1 GTSNPN, CDR2 SVGIG (reference sequence). V was pared by 1 base and J by 9 bases, with 10 bases of the junction left unmatched. The CDR3 extends over 15 amino acids. The CDR3 DNA sequence: TGTGCCTGGAGTGACCCGCTTCGGACAGGGGTCATTCAGTACTTC. Translated: CAWSDPLRTGVIQYF.

The chain links TRBV15 to TRBJ1-1; D gene uncertain. The length of the CDR3 is 14 residues. The germline gives CDR1 LNHNV, CDR2 YYDKDF (reference sequence). Trimming shortened V by 5 bases and J by 5 bases, and 15 bases separated the two germline ends. The CDR3 is CATSWWEGGTEAFF. The DNA of the CDR3 is TGTGCCACCAGCTGGTGGGAGGGCGGGACTGAAGCTTTCTTT.

This clone was detected only a few times. This sequence joins TRBV5-1 and TRBJ2-1; 7 bases line up with TRBD1. Germline V gene sequence: CDR1 SGHRS, CDR2 YFSETQ. V shed 4 bases, J shed 1 base, and the junction held 5 bases outside the gene matches. CDR3 length equals 15 residues. CDR3 protein: CASSLRQGSYNEQFF. CDR3 DNA: TGCGCCAGCAGCCTCCGACAGGGTTCCTACAATGAGCAGTTCTTC. The full variable domain, with the rest looked up from reference TRBV5-1 and TRBJ2-1, is KAGVTQTPRYLIKTRGQQVTLSCSPISGHRSVSWYQQTPGQGLQFLFEYFSETQRNKGNFPGRFSGRQFSNSRSEMNVSTLELGDSALYLCASSLRQGSYNEQFFGPGTRLTVL.

For the CDR3, the DNA is TGTGCCTTTCGAGGGGGTTTGAACACTGAAGCTTTCTTT. Protein: CAFRGGLNTEAFF. This chain joins TRBV30 and TRBJ1-1, with D tentatively TRBD1 (6 bases). Germline V gene lookup returns CDR1 GTSNPN and CDR2 SVGIG (reference sequence). This CDR3 region has 13 residues. V lost 7 bases and J lost 0, with 12 bases in between.

J is TRBJ2-3 and V is TRBV14; D unresolved. The CDR3 contains 13 residues. Deletions cut 0 bases from V and 6 bases from J, with 7 bases between. From germline, CDR1 is SGHDN and CDR2 FVKESK. The CDR3 nucleotides read TGTGCCAGCAGCCAAGACCTCGGGGATACGCAGTATTTT. Encoded protein: CASSQDLGDTQYF. Filled out from reference TRBV14 and TRBJ2-3, the complete variable domain reads EAGVTQFPSHSVIEKGQTVTLRCDPISGHDNLYWYRRVMGKEIKFLLHFVKESKQDESGMPNNRFLAERTGGTYSTLKVQPAELEDSGVYFCASSQDLGDTQYFGPGTRLTVL.

The genes are TRBV29-1 and TRBJ2-7; D not resolved. The CDR3 covers 12 residues. Trimming stripped 5 bases from V and 0 bases from J, with 8 bases between. Germline loops: CDR1 SQVTM, CDR2 ANQGSEA. CDR3 protein: CSVRVSSYEQYF. In DNA, the CDR3 is TGCAGCGTTCGAGTCAGCTCCTACGAGCAGTACTTC.

This clone has a single count. V gene TRBV7-9 combines with J gene TRBJ1-1; 7 nucleotides match TRBD1. J lost 8 bases, V lost 2 bases, and 8 bases had no gene match. The CDR3 extends over 14 amino acids. The germline V gene encodes CDR1 SEHNR and CDR2 FQNEAQ (reference sequence). The CDR3 protein is CASSLLGGYEEAFF. The CDR3 coding sequence is TGTGCCAGCAGCTTACTAGGGGGCTACGAAGAAGCTTTCTTT.

The gene calls are TRBV5-1 and TRBJ1-6, with TRBD1 as a possible D gene (6 bases). The ends were cut back, 7 bases at V and 5 bases at J, with 19 bases in the middle. The CDR3 runs to 16 residues. CDR1 is SGHRS and CDR2 is YFSETQ in the germline V gene. Here the CDR3 reads CASRHSRQADNSPLHF. CDR3 nucleotides: TGCGCCAGCCGACATTCGAGACAGGCCGATAATTCACCCCTCCACTTT.

CDR3: CASSTGTLYNEQFF. CDR3 nucleotide sequence: TGTGCCAGCAGTACCGGGACCCTCTACAATGAGCAGTTCTTC. This sequence joins TRBV2 and TRBJ2-1; D might be TRBD1 or TRBD2, each matching 5 bases. Germline CDR1 is SNHLY and CDR2 is FYNNEI. CDR3 size: 14 residues. The ends were cut back, 5 bases at V and 3 bases at J, with 11 bases in the middle.

The chain couples TRBV6-1 to TRBJ2-7; D unclear. Trimming left V 1 base short and J 0 bases short, with 10 bases between. The CDR3 has 15 residues. Germline CDR1 MNHNS, CDR2 SASEGT. The CDR3 sequence is CASSEGPGNSYEQYF. CDR3 coding DNA: TGTGCCAGCAGTGAAGGGCCTGGGAACTCCTACGAGCAGTACTTC.

This clone was counted between two and nine times. The CDR3: CASTPGGTGDYEQYF. The CDR3 nucleotides are TGTGCCAGCACTCCAGGCGGGACAGGGGACTACGAGCAGTACTTC. This chain connects TRBV7-9 to TRBJ2-7; TRBD1 matches at 10 bases. With V trimmed by 7 bases and J by 3 bases, 9 bases remained unmatched. This CDR3 region has 15 residues. Germline-derived CDR1 and CDR2 are SEHNR and FQNEAQ (reference sequence).